What follows describes a single TCR beta chain. Its antigen is not known. CDR1 and CDR2 (germline): SGDLS, YYNGEE. Trimming shortened V by 0 bases and J by 2 bases, and 9 bases separated the two germline ends. The length of the CDR3 is 14 residues. Repertoires were generated with immunoSEQ multiplex PCR, while TCRdb's copy carries only in-frame clones and drops some. The top ten clones hold more than 15% of a sample with roughly 3,100 clones, approximately 80% of them seen once. This specimen belongs to a study of chemoradiotherapy in HPV16-positive cancers. General observations from the study: During treatment, candidate HPV-specific clones and E7-related motifs expanded in tumor. Better recurrence-free survival went with HPV-responsive T-cell expansion in HPV16-positive patients.

Repeated repertoire sampling spanned the course of chemoradiotherapy. The clonotype originates from a human donor with HPV-associated anogenital cancer. Sequencing used tumor tissue, obtained from a patient who underwent chemoradiotherapy. This rearrangement joins TRBV9 to TRBJ2-7, with TRBD2 as a possible D gene (5 bases). CDR3 DNA sequence: TGTGCCAGCAGCGTAGAACTAGACCCCTACGAGCAGTACTTC. This gives the protein CASSVELDPYEQYF.